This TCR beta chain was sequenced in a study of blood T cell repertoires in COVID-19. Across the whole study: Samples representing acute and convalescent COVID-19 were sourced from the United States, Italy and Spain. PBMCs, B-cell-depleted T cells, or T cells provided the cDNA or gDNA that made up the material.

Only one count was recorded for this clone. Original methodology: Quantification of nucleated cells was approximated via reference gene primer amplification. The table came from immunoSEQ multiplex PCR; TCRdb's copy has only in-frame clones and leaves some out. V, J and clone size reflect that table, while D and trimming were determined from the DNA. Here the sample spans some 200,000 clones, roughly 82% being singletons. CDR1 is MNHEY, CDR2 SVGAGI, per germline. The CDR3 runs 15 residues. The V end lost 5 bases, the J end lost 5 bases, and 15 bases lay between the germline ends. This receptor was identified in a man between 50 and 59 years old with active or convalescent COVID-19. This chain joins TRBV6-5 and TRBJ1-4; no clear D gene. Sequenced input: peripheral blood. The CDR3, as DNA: TGTGCCAGCAGTCCGGCCGGGAGCACAAATGAAAAACTGTTTTTT. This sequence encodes CASSPAGSTNEKLFF.